This T cell receptor beta chain derives from a study of blood T cell repertoires in COVID-19. Background on the study: Samples representing acute and convalescent COVID-19 were sourced from the United States, Italy and Spain. From T cells, B-cell-depleted T cells, or PBMCs came the material, which was cDNA or gDNA.

Germline assignment: CDR1 SGHTA and CDR2 FQGNSA. The CDR3 runs to 16 residues. V was pared by 6 bases and J by 3 bases, with 9 bases of the junction left unmatched. Authors' data handling: Cell counts per sample came from amplifying reference gene primers. The method was immunoSEQ multiplex PCR; TCRdb's version includes in-frame clones alone and lacks a portion of them. V, J and clone size are taken as reported in that table, and D and trimming were inferred from the DNA itself. The table lists some 220,000 clones, about 82% of them singletons. The sample taken for sequencing was peripheral blood. The V gene is TRBV7-2, the J gene TRBJ2-1; 9 bases are shared with TRBD2. The TCR originated in a woman between 55 and 75 years old with active or convalescent COVID-19. The chain's CDR3 is CASSPELAGNYNEQFF. In DNA, the CDR3 is TGTGCCAGCAGTCCGGAGCTAGCGGGGAACTACAATGAGCAGTTCTTC.